The 11 T cell receptor beta chains given below trace back to one sample, sequenced in a study of CD8+ T cells in alopecia areata. cDNA prepared by RNA extraction and subsequent reverse transcription served as the template for sequencing. Sequencing was performed with immunoSEQ multiplex PCR; in TCRdb, only in-frame clones are kept and a portion is missing. Observed are 90,000 to 130,000 clones, no singletons, with the top ten taking around a fifth. Sequencing was carried out using lesional skin. The receptors stem from a C3H/HeJ mouse with alopecia areata. For the strain, the MHC haplotype given is H2-k.

In its sample, this clone was seen a few times. The germline and genes are mouse ones. The CDR3 is cut off 4 residues early in the read; its end comes from the germline J gene. The rearrangement joins TRBV1 to TRBJ2-3; 7 bases agree with TRBD1. CDR3 length: 14 amino acids. From germline, CDR1 is NSQYPW and CDR2 LRSPGD (reference sequence). V shed 6 bases and J 3 bases; nucleotides not matched to a gene: 6. CDR3 amino acids: CTCRRDRAAETLYF. The DNA read from the CDR3 is TGCACCTGCAGGAGAGACAGGGCGGCAGAA.

This clone showed up many times. Here the gene names and germline are mouse. The CDR3 extends 4 residues past the end of the read, so its final part is completed from the germline J gene. The rearrangement uses TRBV13-3 and TRBJ1-4, with D possibly being TRBD1 (5 bases). Germline loops: CDR1 NNHDY, CDR2 SYVADS. V lost 2 bases, J lost 3 bases, and 11 bases lay in between. This CDR3 region has 15 residues. CDR3 DNA (partial): TGTGCCAGCAGTGAGGCCCCGGACACCAACGAA. Translation gives CASSEAPDTNE. In full, the CDR3 is CASSEAPDTNERLFF.

As to this clone: The germline and genes are mouse ones. The read is 4 residues too short to cover the CDR3 end, so that end is filled in from the germline J gene. The chain links TRBV13-3 to TRBJ2-3; 8 bases align to TRBD2. Germline CDR1 is NNHDY and CDR2 is SYVADS. The CDR3 has 17 residues. V dropped 0 bases and J dropped 0; count of bases not matched to a gene: 6. Partial CDR3 DNA: TGTGCCAGCAGTGATGTGGAGACTGGGGTTAGTGCAGAA. This encodes CASSDVETGVSAE. The CDR3 as a whole reads CASSDVETGVSAETLYF.

This clone was counted between two and nine times. Each gene name is a mouse one. Coverage ceases 4 residues before the CDR3 finishes, and the germline J gene fills in the end. The chain carries TRBV29 and TRBJ1-1; D possibly corresponds to TRBD1 (6 bases). The V gene lost 6 bases and the J gene lost 0 bases, with 11 bases spanning the gap. CDR3 length: 14 residues. Germline values: CDR1 MSHET, CDR2 SYDVDS. The CDR3 is CASSPGTTNTEVFF. The DNA read from the CDR3 is TGTGCTAGCAGCCCCGGGACAACAAACACA.

This clone was recorded many times. Genes and germline come from the mouse. The sequenced fragment ends 4 residues before the CDR3 boundary, so the rest is inferred from the germline J gene. The V gene is TRBV13-3, the J gene TRBJ1-1; 10 bases line up with TRBD1. The V and J ends lost 2 bases and 1 base, in that order; junction bases with no gene match: 5. Per the germline V gene, CDR1 is NNHDY and CDR2 is SYVADS. The CDR3 consists of 16 residues. CDR3 DNA (partial): TGTGCCAGCAGTGAAACCTGGGACAGGGGAAACACA. Protein sequence: CASSETWDRGNT. The whole CDR3 protein is CASSETWDRGNTEVFF.

This clone occurred a few times. Mouse gene names and germline throughout. The DNA ends 4 residues before the CDR3 does, and the rest of the CDR3 is filled in from the germline J gene. V usage is TRBV13-3 and J usage is TRBJ2-5; D may be TRBD2 (7 bases). This CDR3 is built from 13 residues. Germline lookup yields CDR1 NNHDY and CDR2 SYVADS. CDR3: CASSEWGADTQYF. CDR3 bases read: TGTGCCAGCAGTGAGTGGGGGGCAGAC.

This clone was detected only a few times. These gene names are mouse names. Sequencing ends 4 residues short of the CDR3 end; the germline J gene provides the rest. This chain links TRBV13-3 with TRBJ2-2; 10 bases fit TRBD2. The trim removed 5 bases at V and 0 bases at J, leaving 1 base unmatched. Germline lookup yields CDR1 NNHDY and CDR2 SYVADS. The CDR3 extends over 15 amino acids. Incomplete CDR3 DNA: TGTGCCAGCAGCTGGGGGGGCCCAAACACCGGG. It is translated as CASSWGGPNTG. The whole CDR3 protein is CASSWGGPNTGQLYF.

This clone showed up just a few times. Genes here carry mouse names. The CDR3 sequence: CASSLRDRANTEVFF. The sequenced part of the CDR3 DNA is TGTGCCAGCAGTTTACGGGACAGGGCAAACACA. V gene TRBV14 combines with J gene TRBJ1-1, with 9 bases lining up with TRBD1. The read finishes 4 residues shy of the CDR3 end, and the germline J gene is used to complete it. CDR1 and CDR2 from the germline V gene are SGHDT and FRDEAV. The trim removed 2 bases at V and 0 bases at J, leaving 2 bases unmatched. The CDR3 has 15 amino acids.

This clone was recorded at least ten times. Genes and germline come from the mouse. The read comes to an end 4 residues before the CDR3 does, leaving the germline J gene to fill in the end. Other DNA sequences in the sample encode the same CDR3. The rearrangement joins TRBV13-3 to TRBJ2-7, with 11 bases aligning to TRBD2. Germline V gene sequence: CDR1 NNHDY, CDR2 SYVADS. This CDR3 has 14 amino acids. This chain's CDR3 is CASSNWGGADEQYF. The sequenced CDR3 bases are TGTGCCAGCAGTAACTGGGGGGGCGCGGAT.

This clone was counted between two and nine times. These gene names are mouse names. The read falls 4 residues short of the CDR3 end, and the missing part is taken from the germline J gene. V is TRBV13-3 and J is TRBJ2-1; 12 bases map to TRBD1. From germline, CDR1 is NNHDY and CDR2 SYVADS. The CDR3 consists of 16 residues. Incomplete CDR3 DNA: TGTGCCAGCAGGGCCCCCCCGGGACAGGGGGCGTCT. Its protein is CASRAPPGQGAS. The whole CDR3 reads CASRAPPGQGASEQFF.

In this sample, this clone turned up a few times. TCRdb's protein does not match the DNA translation at residue 13; the protein provided is translated from the DNA. The listed genes are named as in mouse. With the read ending 3 residues before the CDR3 end, the germline J gene is used to fill in that end. The V and J genes are TRBV19 and TRBJ1-6, with D unclear. Being an ORF, TRBJ1-6 has a function that is uncertain. Germline values: CDR1 FNHDT, CDR2 SITEND (reference sequence). The CDR3 contains 16 residues. The ends were cut back, 1 base at V and 0 bases at J, with 8 bases in the middle. CDR3 residues: CASSILTTSYNSPLYF. The DNA read from the CDR3 is TGTGCCAGCAGTATATTGACAACTTCCTATAATTCGCCC.